What follows are 24 T cell receptor beta chains derived from one specimen sequenced in a study of T cells after posttransplantation cyclophosphamide. Cyclophosphamide on days +3 and +4 followed busulfan-fludarabine conditioning and a marrow graft. Libraries were prepared by immunoSEQ multiplex PCR; TCRdb keeps only in-frame clonotypes and omits some of them. Among 15,000 to 20,000 clones listed, about three quarters were seen once. Sample: CD8+ T cells sorted from PBMCs, taken around 2,000 days after a stem cell transplant with posttransplant cyclophosphamide. The receptors shown here come from a female patient aged 40 to 55 who received an allogeneic stem cell transplant from a related donor, was CMV-positive, and had no GVHD. Some T cells may be the graft donor's.

The genes are TRBV6-5 and TRBJ2-7; 8 positions match TRBD2. CDR3 length: 15 residues. With 5 bases clipped from V and 3 bases from J, the junction kept 9 bases outside the gene matches. Germline loops: CDR1 MNHEY, CDR2 SVGAGI. The CDR3 DNA is TGTGCCAGCAGTCGAAATAGCGGGGCTAGCTACGAGCAGTACTTC. It specifies CASSRNSGASYEQYF.

Only one count was recorded for this clone. V is TRBV6-1 and J is TRBJ1-5; D is perhaps TRBD1 (5 bases). V lost 6 bases and J lost 0, with 12 bases in between. The CDR3 runs 15 residues. Germline V gene sequence: CDR1 MNHNS, CDR2 SASEGT. Written as DNA, the CDR3 is TGTGCCAGCAGCCCGACAGCCGATAGCAATCAGCCCCAGCATTTT. It encodes CASSPTADSNQPQHF.

This chain joins TRBV7-9 and TRBJ1-1; D is ambiguous. Trimming removed 4 bases from V and 2 bases from J, with 14 bases in between. The CDR3 extends over 15 amino acids. Per germline, CDR1 SEHNR and CDR2 FQNEAQ (reference sequence). The CDR3 DNA sequence: TGTGCCAGCAGCTCGATGGGCCAGCCTAACACTGAAGCTTTCTTT. Residues: CASSSMGQPNTEAFF.

The chain joins TRBV21-1 to TRBJ2-7; the table names TRBD1, a call not compared with the DNA. TRBV21-1 is a known pseudogene. This CDR3 comprises 15 residues. CDR3 loop: CASRRDRVRSYEQYF. CDR3 coding DNA: TGTGCCAGCAGACGGGACAGGGTAAGATCCTACGAGCAGTACTTC.

This chain connects TRBV9 to TRBJ1-3; tentatively, D is TRBD1 (6 bases). The CDR3 is 16 amino acids. V was shortened by 4 bases and J by 0 bases, with 14 bases between the two germline ends. The germline CDR1 and CDR2 sequences are SGDLS and YYNGEE. CDR3 sequence reads: CASSSAGAYSGNTIYF. CDR3 sequence (DNA): TGTGCCAGCAGCTCCGCGGGGGCTTACTCTGGAAACACCATATATTTT.

This chain uses TRBV19 with TRBJ2-7, with TRBD1 matching over 8 bases. J lost 4 bases, V lost 5 bases, and 13 bases had no gene match. Germline CDR1 and CDR2: LNHDA and SQIVND (reference sequence). The CDR3 is 16 amino acids. CDR3 DNA sequence: TGTGCCAGTAGTCCAATGCAGGGACAGGCCGTATACGAGCAGTACTTC. The encoded protein is CASSPMQGQAVYEQYF.

This chain connects TRBV7-6 to TRBJ1-3, with TRBD1 matching over 9 bases. Germline V gene sequence: CDR1 SGHVS, CDR2 FNYEAQ. V gave up 5 bases and J gave up 2 bases; unmatched junction bases: 7. There are 16 residues in the CDR3. The CDR3 spells CASSEWDREAGNTIYF. The CDR3 DNA reads as TGTGCCAGCAGCGAGTGGGACAGGGAGGCTGGAAACACCATATATTTT.

This chain joins TRBV5-1 and TRBJ1-1; 8 bases line up with TRBD1. The germline V gene has CDR1 SGHRS and CDR2 YFSETQ. V lost 3 bases and J lost 8; bases outside the gene matches: 12. This CDR3 is 15 amino acids long. The CDR3 nucleotides are TGCGCCAGCAGCTCGTTAGCTACAGGGGGAGCCGAAGCTTTCTTT. Protein sequence: CASSSLATGGAEAFF.

The rearrangement uses TRBV27 and TRBJ2-2, with 11 bases lining up with TRBD1. The CDR3 sequence is 14 residues long. CDR1 is MNHEY and CDR2 is SMNVEV in the germline V gene (reference sequence). Trimming removed 3 bases from V and 6 bases from J; junction bases left unmatched: 0. CDR3 coding DNA: TGTGCCAGCAGTTTGGACAGGGGGCCCGGGGAGCTGTTTTTT. It translates to CASSLDRGPGELFF.

This chain uses TRBV10-3 with TRBJ1-1, with 7 bases lining up with TRBD1. Germline V gives CDR1 ENHRY, CDR2 SYGVKD. The CDR3 has 15 amino acids. With V trimmed by 2 bases and J by 0 bases, 3 bases remained unmatched. The CDR3 spells CAISEGQGVNTEAFF. As DNA, the CDR3 is TGTGCCATCAGTGAGGGGCAGGGGGTGAACACTGAAGCTTTCTTT.

This clone was observed a few times. The chain links TRBV19 to TRBJ2-1, with D possibly TRBD2 on 5 matching bases. Trimming cost V 3 bases and J 3 bases, with 9 bases left between them. Germline V gives CDR1 LNHDA, CDR2 SQIVND (reference sequence). The CDR3 extends over 14 amino acids. The CDR3 is CASSMAGSYNEQFF. The CDR3 DNA is TGTGCCAGTAGTATGGCGGGTAGCTACAATGAGCAGTTCTTC.

The gene calls are TRBV7-9 and TRBJ2-3; D might be TRBD2 (7 bases). Trimming took 4 bases from V and 2 from J, leaving 19 bases between them. This CDR3 has 17 residues. Per germline, CDR1 SEHNR and CDR2 FQNEAQ (reference sequence). The CDR3 sequence is CASSSVVGGRDTDTQYF. The DNA for the CDR3 is TGTGCCAGCAGCTCCGTAGTGGGGGGGCGAGACACAGATACGCAGTATTTT.

The chain has TRBV2 and TRBJ1-5, with D unresolved. V lost 3 bases, J lost 1 base, and 13 bases lay in between. Germline V lookup: CDR1 SNHLY, CDR2 FYNNEI. The CDR3 runs 16 residues. For the CDR3, the DNA is TGTGCCAGCAGTGAGTTACCCCGGGGAAGCAATCAGCCCCAGCATTTT. As protein: CASSELPRGSNQPQHF.

This chain connects TRBV7-8 to TRBJ2-7, with a possible D match to TRBD2 (6 bases). The CDR3 covers 16 residues. Trimming removed 1 base from V and 2 bases from J, with 15 bases in between. Per germline, CDR1 SGHVS and CDR2 FQNEAQ. DNA for the CDR3: TGTGCCAGCAGCTTAGGAGAAGTACCGGGAGCCTACGAGCAGTACTTC. As protein: CASSLGEVPGAYEQYF.

The chain recombines TRBV2 with TRBJ1-5; the D gene is possibly TRBD1 (6 bases). Germline CDR1 reads SNHLY; CDR2 reads FYNNEI. With 5 bases removed from V and 4 bases from J, the gap between germline ends came to 21 bases. The CDR3 length is 17 residues. The DNA of the CDR3 is TGTGCCAGCAGTCCTCCGGGGGGCGCGACAGTAAATCAGCCCCAGCATTTT. It yields the protein CASSPPGGATVNQPQHF.

Comment on this clone: The DNA is omitted, as the CDR3 cannot be located on it reliably, and the CDR3 follows TCRdb's listing. This chain joins TRBV4-2 and TRBJ2-7; no DNA check was done on the table's D call, TRBD2. The germline V gene encodes CDR1 LGHNA and CDR2 YNFKEQ. The CDR3 region is 13 residues in length, termini included. The CDR3 is CASSVGPGSEQYF.

In nucleotides, the CDR3 is TGTGCCAGCAGCCCGGGACACAATAGCAATCAGCCCCAGCATTTT. Its translation is CASSPGHNSNQPQHF. This chain links TRBV9 with TRBJ1-5, with D possibly matching TRBD1 (6 bases). V was cut by 4 bases and J by 0 bases, with 11 bases left in between. Germline values: CDR1 SGDLS, CDR2 YYNGEE. The CDR3 runs 15 residues.

The chain employs TRBV2 and TRBJ2-7, with a tentative D call TRBD2 (6 bases). V was clipped by 6 bases and J by 2 bases, with 11 bases between them. Germline loops: CDR1 SNHLY, CDR2 FYNNEI. The CDR3 covers 13 residues. The DNA of the CDR3 is TGTGCCAGCAGCGGGGACTCCCCCTACGAGCAGTACTTC. This sequence encodes CASSGDSPYEQYF.

The chain's CDR3 is CASSLGRQGLDTEAFF. In DNA, the CDR3 is TGTGCCAGCAGCTTAGGTCGACAGGGTTTGGACACTGAAGCTTTCTTT. V gene TRBV11-2 combines with J gene TRBJ1-1, with TRBD1 matching 7 bases. CDR1 is SGHAT and CDR2 is FQNNGV in the germline V gene. The CDR3 runs 16 residues. V shed 1 base and J 3 bases; nucleotides not matched to a gene: 8.

The CDR3 loop is CASSMGLAGYYNEQFF. The CDR3 nucleotides read TGTGCCAGCAGCATGGGACTAGCGGGGTATTACAATGAGCAGTTCTTC. The chain couples TRBV5-6 to TRBJ2-1; 13 bases are shared with TRBD2. J gave up 4 bases and V 4 bases, and 5 bases lay outside the gene matches. CDR1 SGHDT and CDR2 YYEEEE come from the germline V gene. The CDR3 is made up of 16 amino acids.

The DNA for the CDR3 is TGTGCCAGCAGCCTGGACAGGTTGGTCTACAATGAGCAGTTCTTC. It is translated as CASSLDRLVYNEQFF. The chain has TRBV14 and TRBJ2-1, with 7 positions matching TRBD1. The CDR3 has 15 amino acids. Germline assignment: CDR1 SGHDN and CDR2 FVKESK. After removal of 4 bases from V and 3 bases from J, the junction contained 6 bases not matched to a gene.

The chain recombines TRBV29-1 with TRBJ2-7, with TRBD1 matching 9 bases. CDR1 and CDR2 (germline): SQVTM, ANQGSEA. This CDR3 is built from 12 residues. The J segment lost 3 bases and the V segment lost 6 bases, leaving 3 bases of the junction unmatched. The CDR3 bases are TGCAGCGTGCTGGGACAGGGCTACGAGCAGTACTTC. Translated: CSVLGQGYEQYF.

The chain links TRBV7-3 to TRBJ2-1; D possibly corresponds to TRBD2 (7 bases). The CDR3 is made up of 16 amino acids. Trimming removed 1 base at V and 5 bases at J, with 15 bases between. CDR1 is SGHTA, CDR2 FQGTGA, per germline. The CDR3 reads CASSLMGGGIDNEQFF. CDR3 in DNA: TGTGCCAGCAGCTTAATGGGGGGGGGCATTGACAATGAGCAGTTCTTC.

This clone was counted once. The chain recombines TRBV14 with TRBJ2-3, with a tentative D call TRBD1 (6 bases). V was cut by 0 bases and J by 1 base, with 17 bases left in between. The germline gives CDR1 SGHDN, CDR2 FVKESK. The CDR3 loop spans 18 amino acids. The CDR3 DNA reads as TGTGCCAGCAGCCAAGATCTCCCCGTAGACAGGCGCACAGATACGCAGTATTTT. Translated, it gives CASSQDLPVDRRTDTQYF. The variable domain in full, with the rest retrieved from reference TRBV14 and TRBJ2-3, is EAGVTQFPSHSVIEKGQTVTLRCDPISGHDNLYWYRRVMGKEIKFLLHFVKESKQDESGMPNNRFLAERTGGTYSTLKVQPAELEDSGVYFCASSQDLPVDRRTDTQYFGPGTRLTVL.